This entry concerns a single TCR beta chain. Its antigen is not yet known. No much larger clone is present one base from it, and per-base qualities are unavailable. The protocol used for the library was 5' RACE. Reads for this sample came from an Illumina HiSeq 2000. Template switching introduced a universal primer binding site; the final cDNA contained a unique molecular identifier, enabling accurate counting of TCR cDNA molecules. First-strand cDNA for TCR alpha and beta chains was synthesized from specific primers in the conserved constant-segment region. To control for contamination, every cDNA library was double barcoded, receiving both a SMART-Mk sample barcode and Illumina barcodes. TruSeq adapter sequences and Illumina sample barcodes were added in two successive PCR steps. The TCR alpha and beta cDNA libraries were sequenced on the Illumina HiSeq platform using custom primers. As for the authors' bioinformatics: MiGEC processed the raw reads to extract unique molecular identifiers, while MiXCR was used to determine the CDR3 positions. Recombination models were inferred per individual with the repgenHMM and IGoR tools using an EM algorithm. The tcR package in R was used for shared clonotype analysis, with sharing normalized by the product of cloneset sizes. Out-of-frame nonproductive sequences were analyzed to study raw recombination free of thymic and clonal selection effects. TCRdb reworked the public reads: Q25 trimming with fastp, MiXCR clone assembly, productive beta chains retained. Identical CDR3 proteins give one entry, which carries the most common genes and DNA. TCRdb's processing, not the authors', yielded these V and J calls. This sample has about 690,000 distinct CDR3 sequences in its table, and 6.1% of those were observed once. In total, the top ten clones hold approximately 1.6% of the sample.

The data are from a study of identical twins (dated by TCRdb to 2016 to 2017). As for the study more broadly: To test whether fetal clonotypes persist, this study deep-sequenced TCR alpha and beta repertoires from monozygotic twins, from unrelated adults of various ages, and from cord blood. To rule out contamination, the twin experiments were replicated at different times with different library preparation protocols. Overall results and qualifications from the work: Zero-insertion analyses could be partly confounded by invariant T cells such as MAIT and iNKT, though diverse VJ usage argued against such confounding for most clonotypes. Abundant cord blood beta clonotypes carried fewer insertions; young adult naive repertoires showed a weaker similar trend, while memory repertoires showed none. The excess sharing between twins in beta out-of-frame sequences was weaker because fewer shared sequences reduced the signal-to-noise ratio. Conclusions relied on cross-sectional statistical analysis, since the same donors could not be followed over many years. Compared with coincidental sharing between unrelated individuals, an excess of low generation-probability sequences was observed among out-of-frame TCR alpha sequences shared between twins. In monozygotic twins, recombination models systematically underestimated out-of-frame TCR alpha sharing, but the models matched the sharing seen between unrelated individuals.

V loses 4 bases at its end and J loses 5 bases; junction bases beyond the gene matches: 8. The germline V gene (reference sequence) sets CDR1 to SEHNR and CDR2 to FQNEAQ. There are 17 amino acids in the CDR3, from cysteine to phenylalanine inclusive. Only CDR3 DNA is held: 51 bases, read in frame from base 1. Every donor in the study was a healthy Caucasian. Three unrelated non-twin adults were additionally sequenced: a male aged 18 to 29, a male aged 50 to 60 and a female aged 50 to 60. Using Miltenyi CD45RO+ enrichment and human naive T-cell isolation kits, memory (CD45RO+) and naive T cells were isolated from PBMC.

This TCR came from a man between 18 and 29 years old in good health. The rearranged chain carries TRBV7-9 and TRBJ2-2, with 12 bases matching TRBD1. Sequenced: naive T cells sorted from blood. The sample's cell subset or site, from its label and the paper: cells isolated with a human naive T-cell isolation kit. In nucleotides, the sequence is TGTGCCAGCAGCTCCCATCCGGGACAGGGGGCAACCGGGGAGCTGTTTTTT. Its protein reads: CASSSHPGQGATGELFF.